This T cell receptor beta chain was captured by sequencing in a study of blood T cell repertoires in COVID-19. CDR1 is SGHNT, CDR2 YENEEA, per germline. The length of the CDR3 is 16 residues. J was trimmed by 3 bases and V by 3 bases; bases with no gene match: 6. The repertoire was sequenced with immunoSEQ multiplex PCR; TCRdb's copy has only in-frame clones and lacks some. In the table there are tens of thousands of clones, roughly 87% of which are singletons. Sequencing was performed on peripheral blood. V usage is TRBV11-3 and J usage is TRBJ2-1; TRBD1 agrees at 9 bases. This clonotype was obtained from a man aged 60 to 69 with acute or convalescent COVID-19. CDR3 loop: CASSLTGTGNYNEQFF. Here the CDR3 DNA reads TGTGCCAGCAGCTTGACCGGGACAGGGAACTACAATGAGCAGTTCTTC. The full variable domain, in which reference TRBV11-3 and TRBJ2-1 provide the parts outside the CDR3, is EAGVVQSPRYKIIEKKQPVAFWCNPISGHNTLYWYLQNLGQGPELLIRYENEEAVDDSQLPKDRFSAERLKGVDSTLKIQPAELGDSAVYLCASSLTGTGNYNEQFFGPGTRLTVL.